Listed here is a single T cell receptor (beta chain). The specificity of this receptor is unknown. Qualities for individual bases were not recorded, and no much larger clone is one base off. The sample belongs to a study of T cells after yellow fever vaccination (dated by TCRdb to the late 2010s). Study-wide context: Libraries from fractions with low cell numbers were prepared with the SMART-Seq v4 Ultra Low Input RNA kit. Blood samples were taken at several timepoints before and after primary and secondary immunization, and bulk PBMC replicates and cell subsets were isolated. The cohort comprised two healthy male donors, one aged 18 to 29 and one aged 30 to 40 years. To follow T-cell clones before and after primary and booster YFV17D yellow fever vaccination, bulk TCR alpha and beta repertoires were sequenced over time.

Per the publication, the treatment or condition label means: live attenuated yellow fever vaccine strain. PBMCs were isolated from peripheral blood using a standard Ficoll-Paque protocol. CD4 and CD8 T-cell fractions were isolated with Dynabeads CD4 and CD8 positive selection kits. RNA was extracted with TriZol from bulk PBMCs, CD4 and CD8 fractions, and dextramer-positive and dextramer-negative fractions. General study outcomes and caveats: Most clones expanded after primary vaccination were re-detected after the booster (around 96% of CD4 and 88% of CD8), suggesting broad memory maintenance. Computational filtering was required because FACS-sorted repertoires could contain abundant contaminating clonotypes from the bulk population. A small share of clonotypes was detected in both CD4 and CD8 compartments, with the overlap likely arising from convergent recombination. Compared with the primary T-cell response, the secondary T-cell response was weaker but faster, peaking on day 5 rather than day 15. Because only a couple of donors were included in the study, the extent to which the findings can be generalized is limited.

Sequencing was carried out with an Illumina NovaSeq 6000. TCR cDNA was synthesized by 5'RACE template switching, through which a universal primer site and unique molecular identifiers were introduced. Priming of cDNA synthesis was performed from both the TCR alpha and TCR beta constant segments. Libraries were amplified in two PCR steps, with sample barcodes and sequencing adapters added in the second step. Sequencing of libraries was done on Illumina HiSeq 2500 (2x100 bp) or NovaSeq (2x150 bp). On the study's bioinformatics: MIGEC was used to demultiplex reads and collapse the reads into UMI consensus sequences, and MiXCR was used for V(D)J alignment. Vaccine-responding clonotypes were defined with edgeR using replicate PBMC samples, requiring FDR below 0.01 and a log2 fold change above 5 up to day 15. Each bulk clonotype received a CD4 or CD8 identity based on whether the sequenced CD4 or CD8 repertoire contained that clonotype at higher abundance. The raw public reads went through TCRdb reprocessing: fastp at Q25, MiXCR clone calling, in-frame beta chains kept. Under each unique CDR3 protein, matching rows form one entry showing the most common genes and DNA. The V and J calls were determined by TCRdb, not by the authors. A total of fewer than 400,000 distinct CDR3 sequences appear in this sample, over 8.5% of them only once. 3.3% of the sample is in the top ten clones.

For CDR1 and CDR2, the germline V gene lists SGHTA and FQGNSA. Counted from cysteine to phenylalanine, this CDR3 has 14 amino acids. CDR3 DNA is the only sequence kept; it has 42 bases, read in frame from the first base. V and J are truncated by 7 bases and 1 base respectively, leaving an intervening sequence of 13 bases. The rearrangement combines TRBV7-2 with TRBJ1-1; a weak D assignment points to TRBD1 (5 bases agree). The receptor comes from a man between 18 and 35 years old who received the YFV17D yellow fever vaccine. The specimen comprised CD4+ T cells sorted from PBMCs, sampled 45 days after the yellow fever booster vaccination. The DNA sequence follows: TGTGCCAGCATCTATCCGGGGCGGAACACTGAAGCTTTCTTT. Its translation is CASIYPGRNTEAFF.